This TCR beta chain was sequenced during a study of monozygotic twins with inflammatory bowel disease. Study results and caveats: Different subtypes (of T cells) could not be told apart from one another.

From 3,500 to 4,500 ng of total RNA, each TCR library was prepared. Using eight separate reactions per sample, the authors generated cDNA. The template-switching step introduced UMIs that carried a 6-nucleotide sample barcode. Reanalyzing the 5' RACE reads, TCRdb keeps one entry per CDR3 protein, without DNA. The ten most abundant clones cover 2.4% of a sample with roughly 150,000 distinct CDR3 sequences. Comment on this clonotype: The antigen remains undetermined.

Germline V gives CDR1 DFQATT, CDR2 SNEGSKA (reference sequence). The CDR3 is 19 amino acids. The TCR comes from a human donor with ulcerative colitis or Crohn's disease, or a healthy co-twin of an affected twin (not recorded which). This rearrangement joins TRBV20-1 to TRBJ2-7; absent DNA, TCRdb's TRBD1 call cannot be checked. The sequenced sample was blood. The CDR3: CSAPNGGVEPFFGSYEQYF.